The next 3 T cell receptor beta chains were all read from a single sample in a study of T cell changes during pregnancy in multiple sclerosis. Assay used: immunoSEQ multiplex PCR; TCRdb lists only in-frame clones, some missing. The data show 88,000 or so clones, with around 92% seen just once and approximately 1.4% held by the top ten. Source: peripheral blood, taken before pregnancy. These receptors came from a female donor with multiple sclerosis, enrolled in a pregnancy study.

This sequence joins TRBV29-1 and TRBJ1-2; D remains ambiguous. This CDR3 contains 17 residues. Deletions cut 4 bases from V and 3 bases from J, with 24 bases between. CDR1 is SQVTM, CDR2 ANQGSEA, per germline. The CDR3 coding sequence is TGCAGCGTTGTTTGGATAAATCTGCAGGATCTGGACTATGGCTACACCTTC. Translating gives CSVVWINLQDLDYGYTF.

The chain uses TRBV13 and TRBJ1-1, with 9 bases aligning to TRBD1. With V trimmed by 4 bases and J by 0 bases, 6 bases remained unmatched. The CDR3 extends over 16 amino acids. Germline CDR1 is PRHDT and CDR2 is FYEKMQ (reference sequence). As DNA, the CDR3 is TGTGCCAGCAGCTCAGGGGGACAGGGAATGAACACTGAAGCTTTCTTT. Translation: CASSSGGQGMNTEAFF. Variable domain in full (rest from reference TRBV13 and TRBJ1-1): AAGVIQSPRHLIKEKRETATLKCYPIPRHDTVYWYQQGPGQDPQFLISFYEKMQSDKGSIPDRFSAQQFSDYHSELNMSSLELGDSALYFCASSSGGQGMNTEAFFGQGTRLTVV.

J is TRBJ1-5 and V is TRBV27, with a possible D match to TRBD1 (6 bases). This CDR3 region has 14 residues. Looked up from germline, CDR1 is MNHEY and CDR2 is SMNVEV (reference sequence). Between the trimmed V and J ends, which lost 0 bases and 7 bases, there was a span of 10 bases. CDR3 in amino acids: CASSLSRQGQPQHF. CDR3 nucleotides: TGTGCCAGCAGTTTATCGAGGCAGGGGCAGCCCCAGCATTTT.